This TCR beta chain is from a study of blood T cell repertoires in COVID-19. Overall study context: Acute-phase and convalescent COVID-19 samples originated in the United States, Italy and Spain.

Cohorts were based on clinical histories the participants reported. With V trimmed by 6 bases and J by 4 bases, 9 bases remained unmatched. CDR3 length: 15 amino acids. Per the study methods: From reference gene primer amplification, estimates of nucleated cell counts were derived. Some clones are missing from TCRdb's copy, which holds only in-frame ones; the method was immunoSEQ multiplex PCR. V, J and clone size are those of that table, while D and trimming were read from the DNA. This table has approximately 270,000 clones, 85% to 90% appearing once. The chain links TRBV23-1 to TRBJ2-1, with 7 nucleotides matching TRBD2. TRBV23-1 is identified as an open reading frame with a role that is uncertain. The sample consisted of PBMCs or T cells enriched from blood (not recorded which). The clonotype originates from a woman aged 30 to 39 with acute COVID-19. The CDR3 DNA is TGCGCCAGCAGCGTAGGCGGGAGTAAATACAATGAGCAGTTCTTC. Translation gives CASSVGGSKYNEQFF.